This T cell receptor beta chain originates from a study of Ad26.COV2.S vaccination and SARS-CoV-2 variants. Study information: Sample donor was a member of the COV1001 Ad26.COV2.S trial arm. Intramuscular Ad26.COV2.S at 5x10^10 or 1x10^11 viral particles. Study results and caveats: The TCR breadth and depth analyses may have produced an underestimate of total T cell responses.

Sample treatment: 19 received Ad26.COV2.S at low or high dose, single or two shots; about five received placebo; per-sample allocation not given. Specimens were obtained on day 63 following the first vaccine or placebo injection. This vaccine is an Ad26 vector that expresses the Wuhan-strain SARS-CoV-2 spike. CDR3 length equals 15 residues. Germline CDR1 reads MDHEN; CDR2 reads SYDVKM. Trimming took 6 bases from V and 7 from J, leaving 18 bases between them. Regarding this clone: The antigen is undetermined.

Assay used: immunoSEQ multiplex PCR; TCRdb lists only in-frame clones, some missing. Of more than 300,000 clones in the sample, around nine tenths were seen once. This receptor was taken from a person between 18 and 65 years old who received the Ad26.COV2.S COVID-19 vaccine or a placebo. The chain couples TRBV28 to TRBJ2-2, with D perhaps given as TRBD1 or TRBD2 (5 bases each). The material sequenced was peripheral blood, taken in a trial of Ad26.COV2.S vaccine versus placebo. The CDR3 is CASREPGPQGGELFF. The CDR3 DNA reads as TGTGCCAGCAGAGAACCGGGGCCCCAGGGCGGGGAGCTGTTTTTT.